The source of this T cell receptor (beta chain) is a study of blood T cell repertoires in COVID-19. The germline CDR1 and CDR2 sequences are SGHRS and YFSETQ. Trimming cost V 4 bases and J 15 bases; bases outside gene matches: 25. This CDR3 has 17 residues. This clone occurred once. Measured with immunoSEQ multiplex PCR; TCRdb has only the in-frame clones, and not every one. The sample gives 150,000 to 200,000 clones, about 88% of which show up once; roughly 1.2% is in the top ten. This TCR derives from a human donor with acute COVID-19. The donor label of this sample is uncertain. The sample taken for sequencing was PBMCs or T cells enriched from blood (not recorded which). The gene calls are TRBV5-1 and TRBJ2-1; TRBD1 aligns across 7 bases. The CDR3 spells CASSPGVSQGFSGGRFF. As DNA, the CDR3 is TGCGCCAGCAGCCCCGGGGTCTCACAGGGGTTTTCGGGCGGGCGGTTCTTC.